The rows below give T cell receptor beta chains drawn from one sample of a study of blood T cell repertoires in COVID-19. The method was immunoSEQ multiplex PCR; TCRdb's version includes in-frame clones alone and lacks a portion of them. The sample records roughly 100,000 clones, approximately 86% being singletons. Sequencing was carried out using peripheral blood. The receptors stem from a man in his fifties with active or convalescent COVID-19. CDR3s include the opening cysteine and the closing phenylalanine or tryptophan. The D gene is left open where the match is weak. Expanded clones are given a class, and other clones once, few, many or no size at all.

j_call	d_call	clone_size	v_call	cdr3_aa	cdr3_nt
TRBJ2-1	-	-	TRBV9	CASSVSSDSGREQFF	TGTGCCAGCAGCGTATCCTCTGATTCGGGGAGGGAGCAGTTCTTC
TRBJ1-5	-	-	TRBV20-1	CSASGQAKGDQPQHF	TGCAGTGCTAGTGGCCAGGCCAAGGGGGATCAGCCCCAGCATTTT
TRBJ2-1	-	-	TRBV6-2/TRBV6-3	CASSYWERRDEQFF	TGTGCCAGCAGTTACTGGGAGAGGAGGGATGAGCAGTTCTTC
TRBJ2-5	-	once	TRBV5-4	CASSPIGGEETQYF	TGTGCCAGCAGCCCGATCGGAGGGGAGGAGACCCAGTACTTC
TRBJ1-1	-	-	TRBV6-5	CASRPGTYTEAFF	TGTGCCAGCAGGCCAGGGACATATACTGAAGCTTTCTTT
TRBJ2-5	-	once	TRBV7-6	CASSLGLAPGESQETQYF	TGTGCCAGCAGCTTAGGTTTGGCGCCGGGAGAGAGCCAAGAGACCCAGTACTTC
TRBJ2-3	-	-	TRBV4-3	CASSQERGTDTQYF	TGCGCCAGCAGCCAAGAGAGGGGGACAGATACGCAGTATTTT
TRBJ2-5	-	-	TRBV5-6	CASSYIQETQYF	TGTGCCAGCAGCTACATCCAAGAGACCCAGTACTTC
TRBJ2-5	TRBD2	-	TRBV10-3	CATVGLALETQYF	TGTGCCACCGTGGGACTAGCCCTTGAGACCCAGTACTTC
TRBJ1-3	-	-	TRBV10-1	CASSDRGLAGNTIYF	TGCGCCAGCAGTGATCGGGGATTAGCTGGAAACACCATATATTTT
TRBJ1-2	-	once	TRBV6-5	CAVGGDQSSYGYTF	TGTGCCGTGGGAGGGGACCAATCAAGCTATGGCTACACCTTC
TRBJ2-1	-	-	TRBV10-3	CAISPRGSGGYNEQFF	TGTGCCATCAGCCCTAGAGGTAGCGGAGGCTACAATGAGCAGTTCTTC
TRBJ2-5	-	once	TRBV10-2	CASSERETQYF	TGCGCCAGCAGTGAACGGGAGACCCAGTACTTC
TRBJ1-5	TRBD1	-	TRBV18	CASSPGTGEIQPQHF	TGTGCCAGCTCACCCGGGACAGGGGAAATCCAGCCCCAGCATTTT
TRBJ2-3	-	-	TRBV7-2	CASSLAGHIDTQYF	TGTGCCAGCAGCTTAGCTGGGCACATAGATACGCAGTATTTT
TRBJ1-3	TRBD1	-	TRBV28	CATRQGSSGNTIYF	TGTGCCACTAGACAGGGGAGCTCTGGAAACACCATATATTTT
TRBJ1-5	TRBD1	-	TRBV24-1	CATGTGPNQPQHF	TGTGCCACCGGGACAGGGCCCAATCAGCCCCAGCATTTT
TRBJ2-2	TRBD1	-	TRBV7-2	CASRGQGFTGELFF	TGTGCCAGCAGAGGACAGGGTTTTACCGGGGAGCTGTTTTTT
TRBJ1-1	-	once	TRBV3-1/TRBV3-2	CASRYRANTEAFF	TGTGCCAGCAGGTACAGAGCCAACACTGAAGCTTTCTTT
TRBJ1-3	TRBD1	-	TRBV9	CASSTTGAGNTIYF	TGTGCCAGCAGCACGACAGGGGCCGGAAACACCATATATTTT
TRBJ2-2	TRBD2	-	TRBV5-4	CASSSGGTGGGELFF	TGTGCCAGCAGCTCCGGAGGGACGGGGGGCGGGGAGCTGTTTTTT
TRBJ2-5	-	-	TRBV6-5	CASSSIDFQETQYF	TGTGCCAGCAGTTCCATTGACTTCCAAGAGACCCAGTACTTC
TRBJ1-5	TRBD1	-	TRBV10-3	CAISDRDRGLSNQPQHF	TGTGCCATCAGTGATCGGGACAGGGGGCTTAGCAATCAGCCCCAGCATTTT
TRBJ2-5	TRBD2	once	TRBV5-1	CASSLGASGEETQYF	TGCGCCAGCAGCTTGGGGGCTAGCGGGGAAGAGACCCAGTACTTC
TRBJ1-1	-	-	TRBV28	CAGRRQRGNTEAFF	TGTGCCGGACGGAGACAGAGAGGGAACACTGAAGCTTTCTTT
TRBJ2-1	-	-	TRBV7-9	CASSSVYNEQFF	TGTGCCAGCAGCTCAGTTTACAATGAGCAGTTCTTC
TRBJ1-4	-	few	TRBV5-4	CASSLARGRGEKLFF	TGTGCCAGCAGCTTGGCCAGGGGCCGTGGTGAAAAACTGTTTTTT
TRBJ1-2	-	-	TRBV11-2	CASSSGIEGYTF	TGTGCCAGCAGCTCAGGGATAGAGGGCTACACCTTC
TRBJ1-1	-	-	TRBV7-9	CASRQPDITNTEAFF	TGTGCCAGCAGACAACCCGACATAACGAACACTGAAGCTTTCTTT
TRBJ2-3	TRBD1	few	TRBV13	CASSPTGGSRTDTQYF	TGTGCCAGCAGCCCGACAGGGGGCTCGCGCACAGATACGCAGTATTTT
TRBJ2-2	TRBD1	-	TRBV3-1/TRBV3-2	CASTGTGTNTGELFF	TGTGCCAGCACCGGGACAGGGACGAACACCGGGGAGCTGTTTTTT
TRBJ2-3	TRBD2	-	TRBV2	CASRAGAGDTQYF	TGTGCCAGCAGAGCGGGGGCGGGGGATACGCAGTATTTT
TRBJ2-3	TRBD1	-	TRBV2	CASSRQGATDTQYF	TGTGCCAGCAGTCGACAGGGGGCGACAGATACGCAGTATTTT
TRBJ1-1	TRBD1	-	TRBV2	CASSLQGTEAFF	TGTGCCAGCAGCCTACAGGGGACTGAAGCTTTCTTT